This T cell receptor beta chain emerged from a study of radiotherapy plus CTLA-4 blockade in lung cancer. Study-wide background: Objective responses emerged in 18% of patients, and 31% attained disease control. Study outcomes and limitations: After radiotherapy and ipilimumab, tumor-derived clones expanded in peripheral blood.

Assay used: immunoSEQ multiplex PCR; TCRdb lists only in-frame clones, some missing. The data show more than 80,000 clones, over 65% seen once. Per the germline V gene, CDR1 is LGHNA and CDR2 is YSLEER. The CDR3 spans 15 residues. The ends were cut back, 2 bases at V and 7 bases at J, with 12 bases in the middle. With respect to this clone: The antigen remains undetermined.

The J gene is TRBJ1-6, the V gene TRBV4-3, with a possible D match to TRBD1 (6 bases). This sequence was found in a human donor with non-small cell lung cancer that progressed on radiotherapy plus ipilimumab. Some clones in this sample may be carry-over from other donors' samples. The source material was peripheral blood, sampled from a patient treated with radiotherapy plus ipilimumab. The CDR3: CASSQMRTENSPLHF. For the CDR3, the DNA is TGCGCCAGCAGCCAAATGAGGACAGAAAATTCACCCCTCCACTTT.